This T cell receptor (beta chain) was profiled in a study of patients and donors after allogeneic stem cell transplantation. TCRdb reanalysed the RT-PCR reads using MiXCR and keeps one entry per CDR3 protein. The table lists approximately 200,000 distinct CDR3 sequences, around 40% of them singletons, with around a tenth in the top ten. CDR1 and CDR2 (germline): LNHNV, YYDKDF (reference sequence). This CDR3 has 13 amino acids. Between the trimmed V and J ends, which lost 1 base and 2 bases, there was a span of 6 bases. Sequencing was done on a sample of blood, either unsorted or a sorted T cell fraction (not recorded which). The sequence was obtained from a human donor who was either an allogeneic HSCT recipient or a stem cell or donor lymphocyte infusion donor (not recorded which). It is not recorded whose cells these are; they may come from a transplant donor. The J gene is TRBJ2-7, the V gene TRBV15, with unresolved D. The chain's CDR3 is CATSRGFTYEQYF. CDR3 bases: TGTGCCACCAGCAGAGGGTTCACCTACGAGCAGTACTTC.